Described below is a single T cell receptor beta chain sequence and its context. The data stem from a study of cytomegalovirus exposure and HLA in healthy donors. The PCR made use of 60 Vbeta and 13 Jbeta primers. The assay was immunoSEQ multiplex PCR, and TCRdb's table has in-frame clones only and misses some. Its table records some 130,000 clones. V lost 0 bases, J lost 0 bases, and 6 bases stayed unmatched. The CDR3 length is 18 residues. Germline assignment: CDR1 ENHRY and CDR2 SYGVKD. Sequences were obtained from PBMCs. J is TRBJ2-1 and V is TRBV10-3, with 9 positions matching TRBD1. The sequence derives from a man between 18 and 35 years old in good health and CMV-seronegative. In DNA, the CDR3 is TGTGCCATCAGTGAGTCAATTTACAGGGGGCCCTCCTACAATGAGCAGTTCTTC. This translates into CAISESIYRGPSYNEQFF.